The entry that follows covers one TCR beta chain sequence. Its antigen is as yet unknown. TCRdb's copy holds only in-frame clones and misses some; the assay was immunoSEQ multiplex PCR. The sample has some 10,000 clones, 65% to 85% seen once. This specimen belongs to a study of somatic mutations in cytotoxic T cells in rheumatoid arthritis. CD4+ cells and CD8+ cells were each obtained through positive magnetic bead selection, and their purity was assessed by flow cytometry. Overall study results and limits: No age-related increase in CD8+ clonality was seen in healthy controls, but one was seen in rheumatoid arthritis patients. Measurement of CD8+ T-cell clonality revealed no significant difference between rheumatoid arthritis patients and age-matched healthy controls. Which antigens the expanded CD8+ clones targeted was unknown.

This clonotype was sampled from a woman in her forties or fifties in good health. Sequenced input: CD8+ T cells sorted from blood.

The CDR3 bases are TGTGCCACCGGGACTAGCGGCCCTGTCCCCTCCTACAATGAGCAGTTCTTC. It is translated as CATGTSGPVPSYNEQFF. The chain links TRBV19 to TRBJ2-1, with 11 bases fitting TRBD2. Germline values: CDR1 LNHDA, CDR2 SQIVND (reference sequence). With 10 bases clipped from V and 0 bases from J, the junction kept 11 bases outside the gene matches. The CDR3 extends over 17 amino acids.